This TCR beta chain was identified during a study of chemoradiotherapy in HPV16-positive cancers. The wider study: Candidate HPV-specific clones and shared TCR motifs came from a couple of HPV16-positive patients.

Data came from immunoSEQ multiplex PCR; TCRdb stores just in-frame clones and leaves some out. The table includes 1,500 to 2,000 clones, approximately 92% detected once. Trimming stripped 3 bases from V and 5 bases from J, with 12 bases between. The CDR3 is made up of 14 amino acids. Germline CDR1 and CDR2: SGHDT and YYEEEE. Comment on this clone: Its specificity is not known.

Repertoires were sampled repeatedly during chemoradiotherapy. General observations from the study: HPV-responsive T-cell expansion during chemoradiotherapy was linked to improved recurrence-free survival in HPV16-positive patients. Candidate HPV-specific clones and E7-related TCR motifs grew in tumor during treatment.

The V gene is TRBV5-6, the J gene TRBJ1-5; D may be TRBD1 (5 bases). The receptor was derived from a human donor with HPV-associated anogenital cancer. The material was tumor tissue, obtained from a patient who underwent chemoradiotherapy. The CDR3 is CASSYVGGDQPQHF. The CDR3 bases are TGTGCCAGCAGCTACGTCGGGGGTGATCAGCCCCAGCATTTT.